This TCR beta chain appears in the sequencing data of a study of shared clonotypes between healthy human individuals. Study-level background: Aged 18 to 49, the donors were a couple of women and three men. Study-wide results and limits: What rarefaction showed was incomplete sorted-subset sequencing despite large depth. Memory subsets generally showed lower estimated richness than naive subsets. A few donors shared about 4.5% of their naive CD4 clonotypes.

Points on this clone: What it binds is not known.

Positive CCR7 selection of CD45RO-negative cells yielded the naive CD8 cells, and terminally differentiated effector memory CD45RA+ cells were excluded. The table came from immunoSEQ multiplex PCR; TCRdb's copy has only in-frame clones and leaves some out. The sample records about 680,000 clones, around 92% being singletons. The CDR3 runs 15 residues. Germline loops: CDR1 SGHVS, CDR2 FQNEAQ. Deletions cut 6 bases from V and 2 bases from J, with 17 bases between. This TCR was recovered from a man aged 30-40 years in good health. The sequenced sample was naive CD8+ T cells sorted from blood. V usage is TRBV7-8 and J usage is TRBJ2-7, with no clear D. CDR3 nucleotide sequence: TGTGCCAGCAGTTCCACCGGCGGAAAAGCCTACGAGCAGTACTTC. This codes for CASSSTGGKAYEQYF.